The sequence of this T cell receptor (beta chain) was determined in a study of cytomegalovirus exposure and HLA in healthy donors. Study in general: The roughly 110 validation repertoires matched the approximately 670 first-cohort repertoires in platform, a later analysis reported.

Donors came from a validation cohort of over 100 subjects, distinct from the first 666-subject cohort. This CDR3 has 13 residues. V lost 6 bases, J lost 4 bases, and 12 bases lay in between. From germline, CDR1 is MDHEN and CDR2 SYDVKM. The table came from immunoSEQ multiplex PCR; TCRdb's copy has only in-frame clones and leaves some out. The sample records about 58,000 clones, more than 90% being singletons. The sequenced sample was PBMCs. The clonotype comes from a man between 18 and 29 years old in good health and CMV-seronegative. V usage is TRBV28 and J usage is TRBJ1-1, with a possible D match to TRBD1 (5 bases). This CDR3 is CASSLQRGTEAFF. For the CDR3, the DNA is TGTGCCAGCAGCCTACAAAGGGGCACTGAAGCTTTCTTT.